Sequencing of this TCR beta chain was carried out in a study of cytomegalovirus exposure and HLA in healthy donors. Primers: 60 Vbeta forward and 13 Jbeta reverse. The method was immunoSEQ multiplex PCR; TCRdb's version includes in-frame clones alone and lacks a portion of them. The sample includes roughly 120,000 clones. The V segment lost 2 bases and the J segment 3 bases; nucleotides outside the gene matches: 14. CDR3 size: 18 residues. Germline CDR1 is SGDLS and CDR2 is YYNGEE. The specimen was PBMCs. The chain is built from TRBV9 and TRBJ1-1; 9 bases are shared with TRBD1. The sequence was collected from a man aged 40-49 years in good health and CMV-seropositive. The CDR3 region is CASSVLPGQGAGDTEAFF. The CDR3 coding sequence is TGTGCCAGCAGCGTCCTTCCGGGACAGGGAGCCGGTGACACTGAAGCTTTCTTT.